The 32 T cell receptor beta chains below come from one sample, sequenced in a study of vaccination effects on CD4 cells after COVID-19. Sequencing was performed with immunoSEQ multiplex PCR; in TCRdb, only in-frame clones are kept and a portion is missing. The sample has tens of thousands of clones, around 70% seen once. Isolation of CD4+ T cells took place after about ten days of culture. Participants completed two doses of the BNT162b2 or mRNA-1273 vaccine. These receptors have no identified antigens. Sequencing was performed on CD4+ T cells from PBMCs cultured without peptide, taken after COVID-19 vaccination. These receptors were obtained from a human donor who received a COVID-19 vaccine.

This clone was recorded only once. The chain joins TRBV7-9 to TRBJ2-5; no clear D. V was pared by 5 bases and J by 1 base, with 20 bases between. CDR3 size: 17 residues. The germline V gene encodes CDR1 SEHNR and CDR2 FQNEAQ (reference sequence). The CDR3 spells CASSPSVFPRAQETQYF. The CDR3 bases are TGTGCCAGCAGCCCCTCCGTCTTTCCAAGGGCCCAAGAGACCCAGTACTTC. The whole variable domain, filled in from reference TRBV7-9 and TRBJ2-5, reads DTGVSQNPRHKITKRGQNVTFRCDPISEHNRLYWYRQTLGQGPEFLTYFQNEAQLEKSRLLSDRFSAERPKGSFSTLEIQRTEQGDSAMYLCASSPSVFPRAQETQYFGPGTRLLVL.

V is TRBV19 and J is TRBJ1-2; 7 nucleotides agree with TRBD1. Germline CDR1 and CDR2: LNHDA and SQIVND (reference sequence). V lost 3 bases and J lost 2; bases outside the gene matches: 9. This CDR3 has 16 amino acids. CDR3 nucleotide sequence: TGTGCCAGTAGTATCCGCCAGGGGGGTTTAAACTATGGCTACACCTTC. It codes for CASSIRQGGLNYGYTF. Drawing the rest from reference TRBV19 and TRBJ1-2, the complete variable domain is DGGITQSPKYLFRKEGQNVTLSCEQNLNHDAMYWYRQDPGQGLRLIYYSQIVNDFQKGDIAEGYSVSREKKESFPLTVTSAQKNPTAFYLCASSIRQGGLNYGYTFGSGTRLTVV.

This chain connects TRBV9 to TRBJ2-1; 11 bases map to TRBD2. This CDR3 spans 15 amino acids. Looked up from germline, CDR1 is SGDLS and CDR2 is YYNGEE. J lost 4 bases, V lost 7 bases, and 7 bases had no gene match. CDR3 in DNA: TGTGCCAGCGGGGCTAGCGGGGGGTCTTACAATGAGCAGTTCTTC. Protein sequence: CASGASGGSYNEQFF.

The chain employs TRBV3-1 (or the pseudogene TRBV3-2) and TRBJ2-7; 8 bases match TRBD2. V lost 5 bases, J lost 2 bases, and 2 bases stayed unmatched. This CDR3 is built from 13 residues. CDR1 is LGHDT, CDR2 YNNKEL, per germline (reference sequence). CDR3 nucleotide sequence: TGTGCCAGCAGCGTCGGGGGGGCCTACGAGCAGTACTTC. Residues: CASSVGGAYEQYF.

J is TRBJ2-5 and V is TRBV6-5, with a weak D call TRBD2 (5 bases). CDR1 is MNHEY, CDR2 SVGAGI, per germline. V was shortened by 6 bases and J by 5 bases, with 7 bases between the two germline ends. This CDR3 has 11 amino acids. This CDR3 is CASSGGETQYF. In nucleotides, the CDR3 is TGTGCCAGCAGCGGCGGGGAGACCCAGTACTTC.

This clone was seen a handful of times. The J gene is TRBJ1-3, the V gene TRBV7-8, with 7 nucleotides matching TRBD1. Trimming at V came to 1 base and at J to 4 bases, leaving 4 bases not matched to a gene. This CDR3 has 15 residues. Germline CDR1 is SGHVS and CDR2 is FQNEAQ. CDR3 coding DNA: TGTGCCAGCAGCTTAGGACAGGGTTCGGGAAACACCATATATTTT. Residues: CASSLGQGSGNTIYF. The variable domain in full, with the rest retrieved from reference TRBV7-8 and TRBJ1-3, is GAGVSQSPRYKVAKRGQDVALRCDPISGHVSLFWYQQALGQGPEFLTYFQNEAQLDKSGLPSDRFFAERPEGSVSTLKIQRTQQEDSAVYLCASSLGQGSGNTIYFGEGSWLTVV.

The chain combines TRBV9 with TRBJ1-4, with D perhaps matching TRBD1 (5 bases). There are 15 residues in the CDR3. Germline V gives CDR1 SGDLS, CDR2 YYNGEE. Trimming took off 4 bases at V and 0 bases at J, with 10 bases between the two ends. The CDR3 nucleotides read TGTGCCAGCAGCCCGGGGACGGCAACTAATGAAAAACTGTTTTTT. Protein sequence: CASSPGTATNEKLFF.

The chain employs TRBV5-1 and TRBJ2-3; tentative D call: TRBD1 (5 bases). The CDR3 extends over 20 amino acids. The germline V gene has CDR1 SGHRS and CDR2 YFSETQ. V shed 5 bases and J shed 0 bases, with 28 bases lying between them. The CDR3 DNA is TGCGCCAGCAGGGGATACCAGGCTATGGGGCGGTCAACTAGCACAGATACGCAGTATTTT. Protein sequence: CASRGYQAMGRSTSTDTQYF.

This clone came up once. The chain recombines TRBV10-3 with TRBJ2-7; D may be TRBD1 (5 bases). The CDR3 extends over 12 amino acids. Germline loops: CDR1 ENHRY, CDR2 SYGVKD. V dropped 10 bases and J dropped 1 base, with 11 bases sitting between them. CDR3 in amino acids: CATQQGSYEQYF. The CDR3, as DNA: TGTGCCACCCAGCAGGGATCCTACGAGCAGTACTTC.

The chain links TRBV2 to TRBJ2-3; weak D call: TRBD1 (5 bases). Germline V gives CDR1 SNHLY, CDR2 FYNNEI. The CDR3 contains 13 residues. V lost 3 bases and J lost 2, with 6 bases in between. Written as DNA, the CDR3 is TGTGCCAGCAGTGAGGGGCACACAGATACGCAGTATTTT. Its translation: CASSEGHTDTQYF.

V gene TRBV21-1 combines with J gene TRBJ2-5; no check of the table's D call, TRBD1, against the DNA was made. TRBV21-1 is listed as a pseudogene. The CDR3 spans 12 residues. The CDR3 loop is CASSLGEETQYF. Written as DNA, the CDR3 is TGTGCCAGCAGCTTAGGGGAAGAGACCCAGTACTTC.

The V gene is TRBV30, the J gene TRBJ1-1; no clear D gene. The CDR3 extends over 13 amino acids. CDR1 is GTSNPN and CDR2 is SVGIG in the germline V gene (reference sequence). V was pared by 4 bases and J by 1 base, with 10 bases between. DNA of the CDR3: TGTGCCTGGACCCCCAATAGGAACACTGAAGCTTTCTTT. It codes for CAWTPNRNTEAFF.

This chain uses TRBV5-1 with TRBJ2-7; 7 nucleotides align to TRBD1. The CDR3 spans 13 residues. Trimming cost V 4 bases and J 10 bases; bases outside gene matches: 11. Germline V gene lookup returns CDR1 SGHRS and CDR2 YFSETQ. The CDR3 reads CASSPDSDRPQYF. The CDR3 bases are TGCGCCAGCAGCCCGGATTCGGACAGGCCCCAGTACTTC.

The rearrangement links TRBV5-1 to TRBJ1-1; D possibly corresponds to TRBD1 (5 bases). Trimming pared 4 bases from V and 10 bases from J, leaving 20 bases between. CDR1 and CDR2 (germline): SGHRS, YFSETQ. The CDR3 runs to 14 residues. CDR3 sequence: CASSGTTGPGGAFF. Written as DNA, the CDR3 is TGCGCCAGCAGCGGAACTACGGGACCCGGCGGAGCTTTCTTT. The full variable domain, with the rest looked up from reference TRBV5-1 and TRBJ1-1, is KAGVTQTPRYLIKTRGQQVTLSCSPISGHRSVSWYQQTPGQGLQFLFEYFSETQRNKGNFPGRFSGRQFSNSRSEMNVSTLELGDSALYLCASSGTTGPGGAFFGQGTRLTVV.

This chain links TRBV6-5 with TRBJ1-1; 8 bases match TRBD1. The length of the CDR3 is 15 residues. V was pared by 6 bases and J by 1 base, with 7 bases of the junction left unmatched. CDR1 MNHEY and CDR2 SVGAGI come from the germline V gene. Here the CDR3 reads CASSRRDRGNTEAFF. The CDR3 region has the DNA TGTGCCAGCAGCCGCCGCGACAGGGGGAACACTGAAGCTTTCTTT.

The genes are TRBV4-1 and TRBJ2-2, with 7 bases matching TRBD2. Per germline, CDR1 MGHRA and CDR2 YSYEKL. V was clipped by 1 base and J by 3 bases; unmatched bases: 5. The CDR3 consists of 16 residues. The CDR3 coding sequence is TGCGCCAGCAGCCAAGCCGGGACTACATACACCGGGGAGCTGTTTTTT. Amino acids: CASSQAGTTYTGELFF.

In this sample, this clone turned up a few times. The rearrangement uses TRBV3-1 (or the pseudogene TRBV3-2) and TRBJ2-7, with D tentatively TRBD2 (6 bases). The CDR3 extends over 16 amino acids. The germline V gene encodes CDR1 LGHDT and CDR2 YNNKEL (reference sequence). Trimming cost V 2 bases and J 7 bases, with 21 bases left between them. The CDR3 protein is CASSQKGVGGAGEQYF. CDR3 nucleotides: TGTGCCAGCAGCCAAAAAGGGGTCGGAGGGGCAGGTGAGCAGTACTTC.

CDR3 in DNA: TGCGCCAGCAGCCAAAGAGGGGGCGAGGGAAACACCATATATTTT. Its translation is CASSQRGGEGNTIYF. The chain couples TRBV5-1 to TRBJ1-3; 7 nucleotides align to TRBD1. The CDR3 runs 15 residues. Germline V gene data show CDR1 as SGHRS and CDR2 as YFSETQ. The V gene end was trimmed by 4 bases and the J gene end by 4 bases; junction bases not matched to a gene: 8.

This clone occurred once. The chain's CDR3 is CASSLEQGDEQYF. The CDR3 region has the DNA TGCGCCAGCAGCTTGGAACAGGGAGACGAGCAGTACTTC. The rearrangement joins TRBV5-1 to TRBJ2-7, with D perhaps matching TRBD1 (6 bases). Trimming left V 0 bases short and J 5 bases short, with 9 bases between. This CDR3 has 13 amino acids. Germline CDR1 and CDR2: SGHRS and YFSETQ.

This chain uses TRBV5-6 with TRBJ2-5; TRBD1 matches at 7 bases. This CDR3 is 17 amino acids long. V was pared by 5 bases and J by 5 bases, with 18 bases of the junction left unmatched. The germline V gene has CDR1 SGHDT and CDR2 YYEEEE. CDR3 bases: TGTGCCAGCAGTTCCCGCCTAAGACAGGGACGTGCTGAGACCCAGTACTTC. This codes for CASSSRLRQGRAETQYF. Combining the CDR3 with reference TRBV5-6 and TRBJ2-5 gives the whole variable domain DAGVTQSPTHLIKTRGQQVTLRCSPKSGHDTVSWYQQALGQGPQFIFQYYEEEERQRGNFPDRFSGHQFPNYSSELNVNALLLGDSALYLCASSSRLRQGRAETQYFGPGTRLLVL.

This chain joins TRBV6-2 or TRBV6-3 and TRBJ2-5; D may correspond to TRBD1 or TRBD2 (5 bases each). CDR1 and CDR2 from the germline V gene are MNHEY and SVGEGT. This CDR3 region has 17 residues. Trimming removed 2 bases from V and 2 bases from J, with 18 bases in between. CDR3 amino acids: CASSYELGEPPQETQYF. DNA for the CDR3: TGTGCCAGCAGTTACGAGTTGGGGGAGCCCCCGCAAGAGACCCAGTACTTC.

This clone occurred a few times. The chain couples TRBV5-1 to TRBJ1-1; a possible D gene is TRBD1 (6 bases). Germline V gene sequence: CDR1 SGHRS, CDR2 YFSETQ. This CDR3 comprises 15 residues. The V end was cut by 0 bases, the J end by 4 bases, with 13 bases between. In DNA, the CDR3 is TGCGCCAGCAGCTTGGCCGGGGGCGGGGGCACTGAAGCTTTCTTT. It translates to CASSLAGGGGTEAFF.

DNA of the CDR3: TGTGCCAGCAGCTTGGGTGTCGGGGGGCGCGGTGATGGCTACACCTTC. It encodes CASSLGVGGRGDGYTF. This rearrangement joins TRBV5-4 to TRBJ1-2; tentative D call: TRBD1 (6 bases). CDR1 and CDR2 (germline): SGHNT, YYREEE (reference sequence). The length of the CDR3 is 16 residues. V was clipped by 0 bases and J by 6 bases, with 18 bases between them.

This clone occurred a few times. J is TRBJ1-5 and V is TRBV7-8, with D hard to call. CDR3 length: 13 residues. Germline lookup yields CDR1 SGHVS and CDR2 FQNEAQ. The germline V and J ends were trimmed by 1 base and 4 bases, with 5 bases remaining between them. As DNA, the CDR3 is TGTGCCAGCAGCTTAGAGAGAAATCAGCCCCAGCATTTT. This codes for CASSLERNQPQHF. Variable domain in full (rest from reference TRBV7-8 and TRBJ1-5): GAGVSQSPRYKVAKRGQDVALRCDPISGHVSLFWYQQALGQGPEFLTYFQNEAQLDKSGLPSDRFFAERPEGSVSTLKIQRTQQEDSAVYLCASSLERNQPQHFGDGTRLSIL.

This clone came up a few times. J is TRBJ1-2 and V is TRBV30; 7 bases fit TRBD1. The CDR3 spans 14 residues. Germline CDR1 and CDR2: GTSNPN and SVGIG (reference sequence). V shed 5 bases, J shed 2 bases, and the junction held 8 bases outside the gene matches. In DNA form, the CDR3 reads TGTGCCTGGGGGTCCGGGACAGCCAACTATGGCTACACCTTC. Its protein product is CAWGSGTANYGYTF.

The rearrangement uses TRBV30 and TRBJ2-2; D not certain. The germline V gene encodes CDR1 GTSNPN and CDR2 SVGIG (reference sequence). This CDR3 contains 15 residues. V lost 1 base and J lost 1, with 10 bases in between. Written as DNA, the CDR3 is TGTGCCTGGAGTGCACGGACGGAGAACACCGGGGAGCTGTTTTTT. Translating it yields CAWSARTENTGELFF.

This chain uses TRBV29-1 with TRBJ1-1; 8 bases line up with TRBD1. The J segment lost 5 bases and the V segment lost 6 bases, leaving 5 bases of the junction unmatched. The CDR3 covers 12 residues. The germline V gene has CDR1 SQVTM and CDR2 ANQGSEA. The DNA of the CDR3 is TGCAGCGTCCGGACAGGGAGAACTGAAGCTTTCTTT. Translation gives CSVRTGRTEAFF.

This clone was detected a few times. The rearrangement links TRBV29-1 to TRBJ1-5, with 10 bases matching TRBD1. V shed 8 bases, J shed 6 bases, and the junction held 10 bases outside the gene matches. CDR1 is SQVTM and CDR2 is ANQGSEA in the germline V gene. The CDR3 is made up of 14 amino acids. The CDR3: CSTLDRGLGQPQHF. The DNA for the CDR3 is TGCAGCACTCTCGACAGGGGGCTGGGTCAGCCCCAGCATTTT. Variable domain in full (rest from reference TRBV29-1 and TRBJ1-5): SAVISQKPSRDICQRGTSLTIQCQVDSQVTMMFWYRQQPGQSLTLIATANQGSEATYESGFVIDKFPISRPNLTFSTLTVSNMSPEDSSIYLCSTLDRGLGQPQHFGDGTRLSIL.

This clone appeared a single time. The chain links TRBV5-1 to TRBJ2-7; 13 bases fit TRBD2. Germline CDR1 and CDR2: SGHRS and YFSETQ. V lost 3 bases and J lost 3; bases outside the gene matches: 3. The CDR3 spans 15 residues. For the CDR3, the DNA is TGCGCCAGCAGCTCCTGGACTAGCGGGGGCTACGAGCAGTACTTC. It is translated as CASSSWTSGGYEQYF. The variable domain in full, with the rest retrieved from reference TRBV5-1 and TRBJ2-7, is KAGVTQTPRYLIKTRGQQVTLSCSPISGHRSVSWYQQTPGQGLQFLFEYFSETQRNKGNFPGRFSGRQFSNSRSEMNVSTLELGDSALYLCASSSWTSGGYEQYFGPGTRLTVT.

The chain is built from TRBV28 and TRBJ1-4, with D possibly matching TRBD1 (6 bases). The CDR3 has 15 amino acids. CDR1 is MDHEN, CDR2 SYDVKM, per germline. Between the trimmed V and J ends, which lost 6 bases and 7 bases, there was a span of 18 bases. The CDR3 protein is CASSPAGPGVEKLFF. CDR3 in DNA: TGTGCCAGCAGCCCAGCGGGGCCAGGGGTTGAAAAACTGTTTTTT.

The chain is built from TRBV10-3 and TRBJ1-5, with D tentatively TRBD1 (6 bases). This CDR3 has 15 residues. The germline CDR1 and CDR2 sequences are ENHRY and SYGVKD. V lost 6 bases to trimming and J lost 4 bases, with 16 bases between them. CDR3 coding DNA: TGTGCCATCAGCGATAAGGGACATGGGAATCAGCCCCAGCATTTT. It encodes CAISDKGHGNQPQHF.

The chain carries TRBV11-2 and TRBJ1-1, with D possibly being TRBD1 (6 bases). Looked up from germline, CDR1 is SGHAT and CDR2 is FQNNGV. V lost 0 bases and J lost 0, with 11 bases in between. The CDR3 covers 16 residues. In DNA, the CDR3 is TGTGCCAGCAGCTTAGATCGGGGGGGGCTGAACACTGAAGCTTTCTTT. Translating gives CASSLDRGGLNTEAFF.